This T cell receptor (beta chain) was sequenced during a study of shared clonotypes between healthy human individuals. The assay was immunoSEQ multiplex PCR, and TCRdb's table has in-frame clones only and misses some. The table shows around 980,000 clones, with 75% to 85% occurring only once. This CDR3 is built from 15 residues. V dropped 6 bases and J dropped 4 bases, with 18 bases sitting between them. Germline CDR1 reads MNHEY; CDR2 reads SMNVEV (reference sequence). There were only Caucasian adults among the donors, and all lived in Nashville, Tennessee. The receptor comes from a young man in good health. Some clones in this sample may be carry-over from other donors' samples. The chain uses TRBV27 and TRBJ1-2; D is ambiguous. Source material: memory CD4+ T cells from PBMCs. As for subset: CD45RA-negative fraction. Written as DNA, the CDR3 is TGTGCCAGCAGATTCCGGGCCCCGGGGAGCTATGGCTACACCTTC. Translating gives CASRFRAPGSYGYTF.